The T cell receptor (beta chain) described here comes from a study of T cell responses to AZD1222 COVID-19 vaccine. In the study overall: Second doses that came at about 4 or about 12 weeks were put together.

Points from the study as a whole: Researchers report vaccine-associated CD4 TCRs spanning spike, with dominance at 160-218 and 743-854. Without day 14 samples, only post-peak T cell repertoires were studied. Seropositivity was recorded at baseline in only a handful of AZD1222 recipients.

The V gene lost 5 bases and the J gene lost 2 bases, with 12 bases spanning the gap. The CDR3 has 14 residues. Germline CDR1 and CDR2: MNHEY and SVGAGI. TCRdb's copy holds only in-frame clones and misses some; the assay was immunoSEQ multiplex PCR. The data contain 150,000 to 200,000 clones, 85% to 95% of them seen just once; the ten biggest clones take up more than 9%. A remark on this clone: The target antigen is unknown.

The V call is TRBV6-5, the J call TRBJ2-5; D may be TRBD2 (6 bases). The source material was peripheral blood, sampled on day 0 of AZD1222 vaccination. This TCR was sampled from an adult in good health. The CDR3 DNA reads as TGTGCCAGCAGTCCTCTAGCGTTACAAGAGACCCAGTACTTC. Protein: CASSPLALQETQYF.